The clone carrying this TCR beta chain was recorded at least ten times. No antigen is known for it. This entry comes from a study of spatial heterogeneity in lung cancer. Study-wide results and limits: Tumor mutation count correlated with how many alpha and beta TCRs expanded intratumorally.

Described time point: sample taken at primary tumor resection. The germline V gene encodes CDR1 MNHEY and CDR2 SMNVEV (reference sequence). The CDR3 sequence is 12 residues long. Trimming removed 2 bases at V and 9 bases at J, with 5 bases between. Each TCR cDNA molecule carried a unique molecular identifier. TCRdb processed the 5' RACE reads anew with MiXCR; each CDR3 protein has one entry. The table records some 96,000 distinct CDR3 sequences, 3.5% to 5% of them present only once. This receptor was identified in a male donor with early-stage non-small cell lung cancer. The input for sequencing was lung tumor tissue, taken at surgery. The V gene is TRBV27, the J gene TRBJ1-6, with no clear D. The CDR3 region is CASSLPGSPLHF. Here the CDR3 DNA reads TGTGCCAGCAGTTTACCAGGTTCACCCCTCCACTTT.